Following are 15 T cell receptor beta chains from one sample sequenced in a study of T cells expressing NK-cell markers. From its re-call of the 5' RACE reads, TCRdb lists each CDR3 protein once, without DNA. Its listing shows approximately 380,000 distinct CDR3 sequences. Material: blood T cells: a sorted CD56 or NKG2C T cell subset, CD4+ or CD8+ T cells, or bulk PBMC T cells (not recorded which). These receptors came from a man between 18 and 69 years old in good health.

The chain recombines TRBV7-2 with TRBJ2-5. The CDR3 consists of 13 residues. Germline V gene lookup returns CDR1 SGHTA and CDR2 FQGNSA. The CDR3 protein is CASSSTRQETQYF.

This chain links TRBV9 with TRBJ2-5; the D call from TCRdb, TRBD1, cannot be confirmed without DNA. The CDR3 totals 17 residues. Per the germline V gene, CDR1 is SGDLS and CDR2 is YYNGEE. The CDR3 here is CASSARGAGGGAETQYF.

The rearrangement uses TRBV9 and TRBJ1-1; TCRdb gives TRBD1 as the D gene, but with no DNA this cannot be confirmed. The CDR3 length is 13 residues. Germline assignment: CDR1 SGDLS and CDR2 YYNGEE. CDR3 sequence reads: CASSVLQGSEAFF. The full variable domain, rest sourced from reference TRBV9 and TRBJ1-1, is DSGVTQTPKHLITATGQRVTLRCSPRSGDLSVYWYQQSLDQGLQFLIQYYNGEERAKGNILERFSAQQFPDLHSELNLSSLELGDSALYFCASSVLQGSEAFFGQGTRLTVV.

The genes are TRBV10-2 and TRBJ2-1; TCRdb proposes TRBD2, but this gene call is untestable without DNA. This CDR3 region has 15 residues. The germline V gene has CDR1 WSHSY and CDR2 SAAADI. CDR3 sequence reads: CASMPGGPSYNEQFF.

This chain joins TRBV3-1 and TRBJ1-6; TCRdb's D call, TRBD1, is unchecked because there is no DNA. CDR1 and CDR2 (germline): LGHDT, YNNKEL (reference sequence). The CDR3 totals 16 residues. The CDR3 region is CASTRKGGVNNSPLHF.

The rearrangement joins TRBV5-1 to TRBJ2-2. CDR3 length: 16 residues. Germline CDR1 SGHRS, CDR2 YFSETQ. CDR3 loop: CASSLSGEANTGELFF. The full variable domain, completed using reference TRBV5-1 and TRBJ2-2, is KAGVTQTPRYLIKTRGQQVTLSCSPISGHRSVSWYQQTPGQGLQFLFEYFSETQRNKGNFPGRFSGRQFSNSRSEMNVSTLELGDSALYLCASSLSGEANTGELFFGEGSRLTVL.

The rearrangement joins TRBV27 to TRBJ2-1; the TRBD2 assignment by TCRdb is unverifiable without DNA. Germline loops: CDR1 MNHEY, CDR2 SMNVEV (reference sequence). This CDR3 has 15 amino acids. CDR3 loop: CASSPQTSGYNEQFF.

The CDR3 reads CSSRVGSVNTEAFF. J is TRBJ1-1 and V is TRBV29-1. CDR3 size: 14 residues. Germline V gives CDR1 SQVTM, CDR2 ANQGSEA.

This sequence joins TRBV5-6 and TRBJ2-1; TCRdb selects TRBD1, and the lack of DNA leaves this call unchecked. Germline-derived CDR1 and CDR2 are SGHDT and YYEEEE. The CDR3 sequence is 11 residues long. CDR3 amino acids: CASSPGDEQFF.

This rearrangement joins TRBV12-3 or TRBV12-4 to TRBJ2-1; without DNA, the TCRdb call of TRBD1 cannot be checked. The length of the CDR3 is 18 residues. The CDR3 loop reads CASKRGTGGKVSYNEQFF.

The chain joins TRBV28 to TRBJ1-6; there is no DNA to check the TCRdb D call of TRBD1. The CDR3 runs to 16 residues. Per germline, CDR1 MDHEN and CDR2 SYDVKM. CDR3: CASSLIWGRGNSPLHF.

The rearrangement uses TRBV9 and TRBJ1-5; there is no DNA to check the TCRdb D call of TRBD1. The length of the CDR3 is 16 residues. Germline V gives CDR1 SGDLS, CDR2 YYNGEE. The CDR3: CASSVGPGRGHQPQHF. Combining the CDR3 with reference TRBV9 and TRBJ1-5 gives the whole variable domain DSGVTQTPKHLITATGQRVTLRCSPRSGDLSVYWYQQSLDQGLQFLIQYYNGEERAKGNILERFSAQQFPDLHSELNLSSLELGDSALYFCASSVGPGRGHQPQHFGDGTRLSIL.

The CDR3 loop is CASSLGSLEAFF. V gene TRBV7-9 combines with J gene TRBJ1-1. This CDR3 is built from 12 residues. Germline CDR1 SEHNR, CDR2 FQNEAQ (reference sequence).

The chain is built from TRBV11-1 and TRBJ2-7; TCRdb proposes TRBD1, but this gene call is untestable without DNA. Germline V gene data show CDR1 as SGHAT and CDR2 as FQDESV (reference sequence). CDR3 length: 18 residues. The CDR3 spells CASSLVGRGERSSYEQYF. Full variable domain (missing parts from reference TRBV11-1 and TRBJ2-7): EAEVAQSPRYKITEKSQAVAFWCDPISGHATLYWYRQILGQGPELLVQFQDESVVDDSQLPKDRFSAERLKGVDSTLKIQPAELGDSAMYLCASSLVGRGERSSYEQYFGPGTRLTVT.

This rearrangement joins TRBV12-3 or TRBV12-4 to TRBJ1-5. CDR3 size: 15 residues. The CDR3 region is CASRVGYSSNQPQHF.